This entry features one TCR beta chain sequence. Its cognate antigen is unknown. The data are from a study of T cells in narcolepsy. The wider study: Donors had narcolepsy type 1 or type 2, or were healthy controls.

Using immunoSEQ multiplex PCR, the repertoire was profiled, and TCRdb retains in-frame clones only, with some absent. In the table there are about 40,000 clones, around 88% of which are singletons. CDR1 and CDR2 (germline): SGHTA, FQGTGA. V gave up 5 bases and J gave up 1 base, with 8 bases separating them. There are 13 residues in the CDR3. Study observations and caveats: Reportedly, autoreactive clonotypes were serially detected in patients' blood but not controls'. Autoreactive HCRT-specific and TRIB2-specific clonotypes were marked in same-patient CSF-versus-blood CD4+ comparisons.

The sequence came from a human donor with narcolepsy. The chain links TRBV7-3 to TRBJ1-1; a possible D gene is TRBD1 (6 bases). The sequenced sample was CD45RA- memory CD4+ T cells from PBMCs. CDR3 amino acids: CASSQDRNTEAFF. CDR3 coding DNA: TGTGCCAGCAGCCAGGACAGGAACACTGAAGCTTTCTTT.